Below, 24 T cell receptor beta chains from the same sample are listed, as sequenced in a study of Graves' ophthalmopathy and Graves' hyperthyroidism. For repertoire sequencing, the TCR beta CDR3 regions were amplified from RNA transcripts. First-round RT-PCR relied on HTBI primers, and a second-round multiplex PCR came next. MiXCR, run by TCRdb on the multiplex PCR reads, gives a single entry per CDR3 protein. The table shows about 480,000 distinct CDR3 sequences, with around 15% occurring only once. The specimen was blood. Receptor source: a woman under 40 with Graves' ophthalmopathy.

This clonotype was detected ten times or more. The V call is TRBV28, the J call TRBJ2-7, with 11 bases matching TRBD2. Germline loops: CDR1 MDHEN, CDR2 SYDVKM. Trimming cost V 10 bases and J 4 bases; bases outside gene matches: 6. This CDR3 is 13 amino acids long. The CDR3 nucleotides are TGTGCCACCCACCCTAGCGGGGGGTACGAGCAGTACTTC. Encoded protein: CATHPSGGYEQYF.

In its sample, this clonotype was seen many times. The V call is TRBV5-1, the J call TRBJ2-7, with D perhaps TRBD1 (6 bases). The CDR3 covers 13 residues. From germline, CDR1 is SGHRS and CDR2 YFSETQ. V was shortened by 6 bases and J by 0 bases, with 10 bases between the two germline ends. Here the CDR3 reads CASKRQDSYEQYF. CDR3 DNA sequence: TGCGCCAGCAAGCGACAGGACTCCTACGAGCAGTACTTC. The complete variable domain, with remaining parts taken from reference TRBV5-1 and TRBJ2-7, reads KAGVTQTPRYLIKTRGQQVTLSCSPISGHRSVSWYQQTPGQGLQFLFEYFSETQRNKGNFPGRFSGRQFSNSRSEMNVSTLELGDSALYLCASKRQDSYEQYFGPGTRLTVT.

This clonotype was seen many times. This rearrangement joins TRBV2 to TRBJ2-7, with 9 bases identical to TRBD1. Germline V gene data show CDR1 as SNHLY and CDR2 as FYNNEI. The V gene end was trimmed by 8 bases and the J gene end by 5 bases; junction bases not matched to a gene: 4. The CDR3 consists of 12 residues. CDR3 sequence reads: CASGTGRNEQYF. Here the CDR3 DNA reads TGTGCCAGCGGGACAGGGCGGAACGAGCAGTACTTC.

There are a few counts of this clonotype. This chain uses TRBV4-1 with TRBJ2-5; TRBD2 aligns across 10 bases. After removal of 0 bases from V and 4 bases from J, the junction contained 8 bases not matched to a gene. The CDR3 length is 17 residues. Germline values: CDR1 MGHRA, CDR2 YSYEKL. DNA of the CDR3: TGCGCCAGCAGCCAAGAGCGGGGGCTAGCGGGAGTAGAGACCCAGTACTTC. Protein sequence: CASSQERGLAGVETQYF.

This clonotype was detected only a few times. The gene calls are TRBV18 and TRBJ2-2; D not certain. This CDR3 spans 13 amino acids. V was clipped by 8 bases and J by 7 bases, with 14 bases between them. The germline gives CDR1 KGHSH, CDR2 LQKENI. As DNA, the CDR3 is TGTGCCAGCACGGGTCCTTTGAGCGGGGAGCTGTTTTTT. This codes for CASTGPLSGELFF.

This clonotype was found many times. The chain recombines TRBV2 with TRBJ2-5, with D possibly being TRBD2 (6 bases). The CDR3 sequence is 12 residues long. The V end was cut by 6 bases, the J end by 5 bases, with 10 bases between. The germline gives CDR1 SNHLY, CDR2 FYNNEI. The CDR3 nucleotides are TGTGCCAGCAGCGGGAGTATGGAGACCCAGTACTTC. Translated, it gives CASSGSMETQYF.

In this sample, this clonotype turned up a few times. The chain recombines TRBV5-1 with TRBJ2-7; 13 bases align to TRBD2. The CDR3 length is 16 residues. Germline assignment: CDR1 SGHRS and CDR2 YFSETQ. V shed 0 bases, J shed 2 bases, and the junction held 2 bases outside the gene matches. The CDR3, as DNA: TGCGCCAGCAGCTTGGGGACTAGCGGGAGAACCTACGAGCAGTACTTC. Residues: CASSLGTSGRTYEQYF. Combining the CDR3 with reference TRBV5-1 and TRBJ2-7 gives the whole variable domain KAGVTQTPRYLIKTRGQQVTLSCSPISGHRSVSWYQQTPGQGLQFLFEYFSETQRNKGNFPGRFSGRQFSNSRSEMNVSTLELGDSALYLCASSLGTSGRTYEQYFGPGTRLTVT.

This clonotype was counted many times. V and J are TRBV19 and TRBJ1-1; 9 bases agree with TRBD1. The junction had 2 bases not matched to a gene; V was cut back by 6 bases and J by 3 bases. CDR3 size: 13 residues. Germline V gene lookup returns CDR1 LNHDA and CDR2 SQIVND (reference sequence). CDR3 sequence reads: CASRDRGDTEAFF. The CDR3 DNA is TGTGCCAGTAGGGACAGGGGTGACACTGAAGCTTTCTTT.

In its sample, this clonotype was seen many times. V usage is TRBV11-2 and J usage is TRBJ1-5; no reliable D call. The CDR3 covers 14 residues. Trimming took off 5 bases at V and 7 bases at J, with 15 bases between the two ends. From germline, CDR1 is SGHAT and CDR2 FQNNGV. The CDR3 bases are TGTGCCAGCAGCCTTACCGATAACGGCCAGCCCCAGCATTTT. Translating it yields CASSLTDNGQPQHF.

The CDR3 DNA follows: TGTGCCAGCAGTTACTCCCCGCGAGGGGCGAGAGGGACTGAAGCTTTCTTT. Translating gives CASSYSPRGARGTEAFF. This rearrangement joins TRBV6-5 to TRBJ1-1, with D possibly being TRBD1 (5 bases). The CDR3 has 17 amino acids. The V end was cut by 0 bases, the J end by 5 bases, with 19 bases between. Germline V gives CDR1 MNHEY, CDR2 SVGAGI.

This clonotype has at least ten counts. The chain couples TRBV2 to TRBJ1-2; D is undetermined. Germline V gives CDR1 SNHLY, CDR2 FYNNEI. The CDR3 has 16 amino acids. Trimming took off 6 bases at V and 4 bases at J, with 21 bases between the two ends. In DNA, the CDR3 is TGTGCCAGCAGACAAGACTTTGGGTCACAAGGCTATGGCTACACCTTC. Amino acids: CASRQDFGSQGYGYTF.

This clonotype showed up many times. This sequence joins TRBV6-5 and TRBJ2-5; 12 bases match TRBD2. Unmatched junction bases numbered 8, after V lost 2 bases and J lost 4 bases. Germline-derived CDR1 and CDR2 are MNHEY and SVGAGI. The length of the CDR3 is 17 residues. CDR3: CASSYLLAGGPGETQYF. The CDR3 nucleotides read TGTGCCAGCAGTTACCTCCTAGCGGGAGGGCCAGGAGAGACCCAGTACTTC.

The genes are TRBV28 and TRBJ2-7; a possible D gene is TRBD2 (6 bases). CDR3 length: 13 residues. Looked up from germline, CDR1 is MDHEN and CDR2 is SYDVKM. The V gene lost 8 bases and the J gene lost 4 bases, with 15 bases spanning the gap. The DNA of the CDR3 is TGTGCCAGCGGTAGTAGGGACTTATACGAGCAGTACTTC. This encodes CASGSRDLYEQYF.

V gene TRBV30 combines with J gene TRBJ2-7; D is uncertain. Trimming cost V 0 bases and J 2 bases, with 8 bases left between them. The CDR3 has 13 amino acids. In germline, CDR1 is GTSNPN, CDR2 SVGIG (reference sequence). The CDR3 loop is CAWSVTDTYEQYF. The CDR3 DNA is TGTGCCTGGAGTGTAACTGACACCTACGAGCAGTACTTC.

This chain uses TRBV2 with TRBJ1-5, with 7 bases lining up with TRBD1. There are 14 residues in the CDR3. V gave up 7 bases and J gave up 3 bases; unmatched junction bases: 6. The V gene's germline CDR1 is SNHLY and CDR2 FYNNEI. The CDR3 DNA reads TGTGCCAGCACTCTAGACAGGGTCAATCAGCCCCAGCATTTT. This encodes CASTLDRVNQPQHF.

The chain joins TRBV12-3 or TRBV12-4 to TRBJ1-2, with 10 bases fitting TRBD1. V lost 5 bases and J lost 6; bases outside the gene matches: 9. The CDR3 extends over 15 amino acids. The DNA of the CDR3 is TGTGCCAGCAGTCCTCCGACAGGGGGCGCACATGGCTACACCTTC. Amino acid sequence: CASSPPTGGAHGYTF.

This clonotype was picked up one time. Being one base from a much bigger clone, this may be a read error. The chain has TRBV30 and TRBJ2-6; D is unclear. V was pared by 2 bases and J by 0 bases, with 5 bases between. This CDR3 has 14 amino acids. Germline loops: CDR1 GTSNPN, CDR2 SVGIG (reference sequence). CDR3: CAWSLSSGANVLTF. DNA of the CDR3: TGTGCCTGGAGTCTAAGCTCTGGGGCCAACGTCCTGACTTTC.

The gene calls are TRBV15 and TRBJ2-2; the D gene is possibly TRBD1 (6 bases). The V and J ends lost 0 bases and 5 bases respectively, with 10 bases between them. Germline V gene sequence: CDR1 LNHNV, CDR2 YYDKDF (reference sequence). This CDR3 contains 15 residues. CDR3 loop: CATSRDSGETGELFF. The CDR3 nucleotides are TGTGCCACCAGCAGAGATTCAGGGGAAACCGGGGAGCTGTTTTTT.

This clonotype was seen repeatedly, ten times or more. The genes are TRBV10-3 and TRBJ2-2; 7 nucleotides match TRBD2. V shed 6 bases, J shed 0 bases, and the junction held 1 base outside the gene matches. This CDR3 has 14 residues. The germline CDR1 and CDR2 sequences are ENHRY and SYGVKD. The CDR3, as DNA: TGTGCCATCAGCCGGGGGGCGAACACCGGGGAGCTGTTTTTT. Translating gives CAISRGANTGELFF.

This clonotype has just one count. This chain connects TRBV28 to TRBJ1-1; TRBD1 aligns across 8 bases. V lost 3 bases and J lost 4; bases outside the gene matches: 4. The germline V gene encodes CDR1 MDHEN and CDR2 SYDVKM. The CDR3 is made up of 14 amino acids. The CDR3 nucleotides read TGTGCCAGCAGTTTCGGGACAGGACCCACTGAAGCTTTCTTT. Translation gives CASSFGTGPTEAFF.

Points on this clonotype: Since a much larger clone is just one base distant, this may be a read error. CDR3 protein: CVSSLARQQETQYF. The CDR3 bases are TGTGTCAGCAGCTTAGCCCGTCAACAAGAGACCCAGTACTTC. The V call is TRBV7-2, the J call TRBJ2-5; D uncertain. Germline CDR1 is SGHTA and CDR2 is FQGNSA. The CDR3 runs to 14 residues. The variable domain in full, completed from reference TRBV7-2 and TRBJ2-5, reads GAGVSQSPSNKVTEKGKDVELRCDPISGHTALYWYRQSLGQGLEFLIYFQGNSAPDKSGLPSDRFSAERTGGSVSTLTIQRTQQEDSAVYLCVSSLARQQETQYFGPGTRLLVL.

This clonotype came up many times. The chain has TRBV19 and TRBJ1-5; TRBD1 agrees at 7 bases. This CDR3 region has 15 residues. V trimming: 5 bases; J trimming: 1 base; junction bases outside the gene matches: 5. Germline values: CDR1 LNHDA, CDR2 SQIVND (reference sequence). The CDR3 DNA follows: TGTGCCAGTAGTCAAGGGGGCCGGAGCAATCAGCCCCAGCATTTT. Protein product: CASSQGGRSNQPQHF.

The chain joins TRBV11-2 to TRBJ1-2; TRBD1 agrees at 11 bases. The V gene end was trimmed by 5 bases and the J gene end by 8 bases; junction bases not matched to a gene: 7. This CDR3 region has 14 residues. Germline assignment: CDR1 SGHAT and CDR2 FQNNGV. The CDR3 sequence is CASSTGQGAGGYTF. Here the CDR3 DNA reads TGTGCCAGCAGCACCGGACAGGGGGCCGGGGGCTACACCTTC. Full variable domain (remainder filled in from reference TRBV11-2 and TRBJ1-2): EAGVAQSPRYKIIEKRQSVAFWCNPISGHATLYWYQQILGQGPKLLIQFQNNGVVDDSQLPKDRFSAERLKGVDSTLKIQPAKLEDSAVYLCASSTGQGAGGYTFGSGTRLTVV.

At least ten counts were recorded for this clonotype. The CDR3 reads CASSTKSSYNSPLHF. DNA for the CDR3: TGTGCCAGTAGTACGAAGAGCTCCTATAATTCACCCCTCCACTTT. J is TRBJ1-6 and V is TRBV19; D is undetermined. This CDR3 has 15 residues. The germline gives CDR1 LNHDA, CDR2 SQIVND (reference sequence). V was shortened by 4 bases and J by 0 bases, with 7 bases between the two germline ends.